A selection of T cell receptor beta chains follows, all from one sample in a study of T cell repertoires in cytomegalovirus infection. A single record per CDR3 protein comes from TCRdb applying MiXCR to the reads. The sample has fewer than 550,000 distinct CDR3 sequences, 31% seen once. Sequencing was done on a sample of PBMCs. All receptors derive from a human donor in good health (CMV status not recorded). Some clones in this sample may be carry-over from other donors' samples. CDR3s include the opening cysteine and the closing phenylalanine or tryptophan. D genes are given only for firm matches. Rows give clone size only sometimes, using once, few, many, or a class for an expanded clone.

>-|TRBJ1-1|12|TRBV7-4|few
CASSLSITEAFF
TGTGCCAGCAGCTTAAGCATCACTGAAGCTTTCTTT
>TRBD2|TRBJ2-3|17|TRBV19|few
CASSIASGGTLTDTQYF
TGTGCCAGTAGTATAGCCAGCGGGGGGACTCTGACAGATACGCAGTATTTT
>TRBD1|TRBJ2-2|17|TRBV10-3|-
CAISIYGTGGSTGELFF
TGTGCCATCAGTATTTATGGTACAGGGGGCAGCACCGGGGAGCTGTTTTTT
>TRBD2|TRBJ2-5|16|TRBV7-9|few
CASSSRAGGRQETQYF
TGTGCCAGCAGCTCACGAGCGGGGGGGCGCCAAGAGACCCAGTACTTC
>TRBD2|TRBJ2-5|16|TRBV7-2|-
CASSPQAGLAKETQYF
TGTGCCAGCAGCCCTCAGGCGGGACTAGCGAAGGAGACCCAGTACTTC
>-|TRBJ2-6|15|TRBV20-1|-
CRAGTPSSGANVLTF
TGCAGGGCCGGGACACCGAGCTCTGGGGCCAACGTCCTGACTTTC
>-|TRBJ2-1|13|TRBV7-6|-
CASLVTGYNEQFF
TGTGCCAGCCTAGTAACGGGGTACAATGAGCAGTTCTTC
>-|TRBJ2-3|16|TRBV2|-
CASSDTRQLSTDTQYF
TGTGCCAGCAGTGACACAAGACAGCTAAGCACAGATACGCAGTATTTT
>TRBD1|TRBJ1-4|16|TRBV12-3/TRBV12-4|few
CASSPPGTGRNEKLFF
TGTGCCAGCAGCCCGCCCGGGACAGGTCGTAATGAAAAACTGTTTTTT
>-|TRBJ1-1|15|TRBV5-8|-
CASSLGVSGNTEAFF
TGTGCCAGCAGCTTGGGGGTCTCCGGGAACACTGAAGCTTTCTTT
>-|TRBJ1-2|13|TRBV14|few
CASSQRRADGYTF
TGTGCCAGCAGCCAGCGTCGGGCAGATGGCTACACCTTC
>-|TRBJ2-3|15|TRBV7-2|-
CASSLAAGVTDAQYF
TGTGCCAGCAGCTTAGCGGCTGGCGTAACAGATGCGCAGTATTTT
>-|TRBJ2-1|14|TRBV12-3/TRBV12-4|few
CASSLEDGYNEQFF
TGTGCCAGCAGTTTAGAGGACGGGTACAATGAGCAGTTCTTC
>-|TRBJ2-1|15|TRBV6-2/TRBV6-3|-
CASSARNSSYNEQFF
TGTGCCAGCAGTGCGAGGAACTCCTCCTACAATGAGCAGTTCTTC
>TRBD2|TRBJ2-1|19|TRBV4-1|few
CASSQVLGGLAGANGMEFF
TGCGCCAGCAGCCAAGTCCTGGGGGGACTAGCGGGGGCAAACGGAATGGAGTTCTTC
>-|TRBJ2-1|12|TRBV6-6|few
CASSVLYNEQFF
TGTGCCAGCAGTGTCCTTTACAATGAGCAGTTCTTC
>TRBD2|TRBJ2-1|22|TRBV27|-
CASSSSGTSGGVKLSSYNEQFF
TGTGCCAGCAGTTCCTCCGGGACTAGCGGGGGGGTAAAACTAAGCTCCTACAATGAGCAGTTCTTC
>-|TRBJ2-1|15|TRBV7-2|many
CASSLEVGAYNEQFF
TGTGCCAGCAGCTTAGAAGTCGGGGCCTACAATGAGCAGTTCTTC
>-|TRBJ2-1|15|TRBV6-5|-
CASSYSWGAYNEQFF
TGTGCCAGCAGTTACTCGTGGGGGGCCTACAATGAGCAGTTCTTC
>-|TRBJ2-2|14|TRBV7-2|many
CASSHGVNTGELFF
TGTGCCAGCAGCCACGGGGTTAACACCGGGGAGCTGTTTTTT
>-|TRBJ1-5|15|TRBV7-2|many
CASSSGPGINQPQHF
TGTGCCAGCAGCTCGGGACCGGGGATTAATCAGCCCCAGCATTTT
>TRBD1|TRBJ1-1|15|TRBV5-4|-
CASSPGGDRVTEAFF
TGTGCCAGCAGCCCAGGGGGCGATCGGGTCACTGAAGCTTTCTTT
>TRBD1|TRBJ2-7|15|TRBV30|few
CAWSASQQGPYEQYF
TGTGCCTGGAGTGCCTCCCAACAGGGGCCCTACGAGCAGTACTTC
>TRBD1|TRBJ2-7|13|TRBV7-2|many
CASRGGQSFEQYF
TGTGCCAGCAGAGGGGGACAGTCTTTCGAGCAGTACTTC
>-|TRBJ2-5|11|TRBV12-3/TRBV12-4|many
CASRDQETQYF
TGTGCCAGCAGAGACCAAGAGACCCAGTACTTC
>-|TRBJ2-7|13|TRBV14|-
CASSQDLRGEQYF
TGTGCCAGCAGCCAAGATCTCCGGGGCGAGCAGTACTTC
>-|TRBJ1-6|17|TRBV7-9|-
CASSFSRGGSYNSPLHF
TGTGCCAGCAGCTTCTCGCGGGGAGGCTCCTATAATTCACCCCTCCACTTT
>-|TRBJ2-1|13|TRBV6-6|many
CASSLDSHNEQFF
TGTGCCAGCAGTCTTGACAGTCACAATGAGCAGTTCTTC
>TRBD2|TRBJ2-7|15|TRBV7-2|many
CASSLGGGRYYEQYF
TGTGCCAGCAGCTTAGGGGGGGGACGATACTACGAGCAGTACTTC
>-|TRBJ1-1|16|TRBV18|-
CASSPLRTERNTEAFF
TGTGCCAGCTCACCACTGCGGACAGAACGAAACACTGAAGCTTTCTTT
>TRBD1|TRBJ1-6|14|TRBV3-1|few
CASSRRDRNSPLHF
TGTGCCAGCAGTCGCCGGGACAGAAATTCACCCCTCCACTTT
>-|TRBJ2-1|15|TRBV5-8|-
CASSSFGAAGNEQFF
TGTGCCAGCAGCTCCTTTGGGGCCGCGGGTAATGAGCAGTTCTTC
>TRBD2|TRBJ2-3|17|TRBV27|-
CASSLTVRGGRTDTQYF
TGTGCCAGCAGTTTAACCGTCCGGGGGGGCCGCACAGATACGCAGTATTTT
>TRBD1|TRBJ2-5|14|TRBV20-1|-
CSVDRGGSEETQYF
TGCAGTGTTGACAGGGGGGGTTCCGAAGAGACCCAGTACTTC
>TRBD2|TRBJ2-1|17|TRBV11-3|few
CASSLGRSGGSNNEQFF
TGTGCCAGCAGCTTAGGCCGGAGCGGGGGGTCGAACAATGAGCAGTTCTTC
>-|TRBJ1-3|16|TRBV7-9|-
CASSFGLRPAGNTIYF
TGTGCCAGCAGCTTTGGCCTCCGGCCGGCCGGAAACACCATATATTTT
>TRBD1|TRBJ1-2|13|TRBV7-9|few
CASSEGQGRGYTF
TGTGCCAGCAGCGAGGGACAGGGTCGCGGCTACACCTTC
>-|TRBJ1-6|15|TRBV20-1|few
CSARDGGVLNSPLHF
TGCAGTGCTAGAGACGGAGGGGTCCTCAATTCACCCCTCCACTTT
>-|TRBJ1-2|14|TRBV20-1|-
CSARAPNEGDGYTF
TGCAGTGCTAGGGCACCCAACGAGGGGGATGGCTACACCTTC
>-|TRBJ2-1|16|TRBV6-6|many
CASRQTPGRRDNEQFF
TGTGCCAGCAGACAAACCCCGGGACGCCGGGACAATGAGCAGTTCTTC